These 20 T cell receptor beta chains came from one sample sequenced in a study of regulatory T cells in long-lasting Graves disease. HTBI primers from iRepertoire and Arm-PCR of CDR3 regions yielded the TCR beta libraries. MiXCR, run by TCRdb on the multiplex PCR reads, gives a single entry per CDR3 protein. The sample includes around 400,000 distinct CDR3 sequences, more than 20% of them seen just once. Regarding time point: persistent/refractory GD, antithyroid drugs over 5 years with positive TRAb. PBMC-derived RNA was used for the TCR library. The sample here was peripheral blood mononuclear cells (PBMCs), taken when the disease was refractory, from a patient treated with antithyroid drugs. These TCRs come from a woman in her thirties or forties with Graves disease.

The table lists this clonotype with many counts. The J gene is TRBJ2-7, the V gene TRBV10-3, with D unclear. The germline V and J ends were trimmed by 10 bases and 0 bases, with 13 bases remaining between them. The germline V gene encodes CDR1 ENHRY and CDR2 SYGVKD. The CDR3 is 13 amino acids. CDR3 coding DNA: TGTGCCACCTTGGACCCCCGCTCCTACGAGCAGTACTTC. Protein: CATLDPRSYEQYF.

J is TRBJ2-7 and V is TRBV27; TRBD1 matches 8 bases. J gave up 4 bases and V 5 bases, and 7 bases lay outside the gene matches. The length of the CDR3 is 14 residues. CDR1 and CDR2 (germline): MNHEY, SMNVEV (reference sequence). The DNA for the CDR3 is TGTGCCAGCAGTCGCACGACAGGGGTGTACGAGCAGTACTTC. This sequence encodes CASSRTTGVYEQYF.

The chain links TRBV19 to TRBJ2-2, with a weak D call TRBD1 (6 bases). The CDR3 runs 14 residues. Germline V lookup: CDR1 LNHDA, CDR2 SQIVND (reference sequence). The V end lost 6 bases, the J end lost 6 bases, and 14 bases lay between the germline ends. This CDR3 reads CASRPGVGAGELFF. DNA of the CDR3: TGTGCCAGTAGACCAGGGGTGGGTGCCGGGGAGCTGTTTTTT. The entire variable domain, with the rest obtained from reference TRBV19 and TRBJ2-2, is as follows: DGGITQSPKYLFRKEGQNVTLSCEQNLNHDAMYWYRQDPGQGLRLIYYSQIVNDFQKGDIAEGYSVSREKKESFPLTVTSAQKNPTAFYLCASRPGVGAGELFFGEGSRLTVL.

This chain uses TRBV28 with TRBJ1-6; the D gene is possibly TRBD1 (6 bases). V lost 4 bases and J 5 bases, leaving 15 bases between the germline ends. Per the germline V gene, CDR1 is MDHEN and CDR2 is SYDVKM. CDR3 length: 16 amino acids. This CDR3 is CASSSVRDTDNSPLHF. The CDR3 coding sequence is TGTGCCAGCAGTTCCGTCCGGGACACCGATAATTCACCCCTCCACTTT.

The chain has TRBV10-3 and TRBJ1-1; D possibly corresponds to TRBD1 (5 bases). The V end lost 3 bases, the J end lost 0 bases, and 17 bases lay between the germline ends. The CDR3 length is 17 residues. CDR1 is ENHRY and CDR2 is SYGVKD in the germline V gene. The CDR3: CAISEKGPSLLNTEAFF. DNA of the CDR3: TGTGCCATCAGTGAAAAGGGGCCTTCCTTATTGAACACTGAAGCTTTCTTT.

Points on this clonotype: Just one base apart from a much larger clone, this may be a read error. J is TRBJ2-6 and V is TRBV7-3; D gene unclear. The CDR3 consists of 14 residues. The germline V and J ends were trimmed by 8 bases and 4 bases, with 12 bases remaining between them. CDR1 SGHTA and CDR2 FQGTGA come from the germline V gene. CDR3 amino acids: CASGPGAGANVLTF. CDR3 nucleotide sequence: TGTGCCAGCGGCCCAGGTGCCGGGGCCAACGTCCTGACTTTC. Looking up the rest from reference TRBV7-3 and TRBJ2-6 gives the full variable domain: GAGVSQTPSNKVTEKGKYVELRCDPISGHTALYWYRQSLGQGPEFLIYFQGTGAADDSGLPNDRFFAVRPEGSVSTLKIQRTERGDSAVYLCASGPGAGANVLTFGAGSRLTVL.

The chain has TRBV18 and TRBJ1-1; possibly TRBD1 for D (5 bases). CDR1 is KGHSH, CDR2 LQKENI, per germline. Trimming took off 2 bases at V and 5 bases at J, with 18 bases between the two ends. The CDR3 has 16 residues. Here the CDR3 reads CASSPIYVQGKTEAFF. The CDR3 DNA follows: TGTGCCAGCTCACCAATATACGTCCAGGGAAAAACTGAAGCTTTCTTT. Combining the CDR3 with reference TRBV18 and TRBJ1-1 gives the whole variable domain NAGVMQNPRHLVRRRGQEARLRCSPMKGHSHVYWYRQLPEEGLKFMVYLQKENIIDESGMPKERFSAEFPKEGPSILRIQQVVRGDSAAYFCASSPIYVQGKTEAFFGQGTRLTVV.

This clonotype has ten or more counts. This chain joins TRBV7-8 and TRBJ1-1; no clear D gene. Germline-derived CDR1 and CDR2 are SGHVS and FQNEAQ. Trimming took off 2 bases at V and 2 bases at J, with 9 bases between the two ends. The CDR3 runs to 14 residues. CDR3 sequence: CASSLLGFNTEAFF. The DNA for the CDR3 is TGTGCCAGCAGCTTACTTGGTTTCAACACTGAAGCTTTCTTT.

This chain connects TRBV29-1 to TRBJ1-3, with 7 bases aligning to TRBD1. This CDR3 has 16 residues. Germline assignment: CDR1 SQVTM and CDR2 ANQGSEA. With V trimmed by 7 bases and J by 0 bases, 12 bases remained unmatched. DNA of the CDR3: TGCAGCGCTACAAGGGGGACAGTCACCTCTGGAAACACCATATATTTT. Encoded protein: CSATRGTVTSGNTIYF.

This clonotype has a count of ten or more. V gene TRBV6-1 combines with J gene TRBJ1-1; 9 positions match TRBD1. This CDR3 contains 15 residues. V gave up 6 bases and J gave up 3 bases; unmatched junction bases: 8. Germline CDR1 reads MNHNS; CDR2 reads SASEGT. The CDR3 reads CASSAYRGRDTEAFF. CDR3 coding DNA: TGTGCCAGCAGCGCATACAGGGGGCGGGACACTGAAGCTTTCTTT.

Ten or more counts support this clonotype. This sequence joins TRBV27 and TRBJ2-4; 9 nucleotides match TRBD2. The CDR3 spans 15 residues. Per germline, CDR1 MNHEY and CDR2 SMNVEV (reference sequence). Germline trimming cut 3 bases from V and 5 bases from J; bases unmatched to any gene: 5. Written as DNA, the CDR3 is TGTGCCAGCAGTTTCGCGGGAGGGCGGGAAAACATTCAGTACTTC. Translation gives CASSFAGGRENIQYF.

This clonotype was picked up many times. The chain is built from TRBV12-3 or TRBV12-4 and TRBJ1-5, with a tentative D call TRBD1 (6 bases). The V and J ends lost 5 bases and 2 bases respectively, with 16 bases between them. CDR3 size: 16 residues. The chain's CDR3 is CASSPRGAMGNQPQHF. CDR3 coding DNA: TGTGCCAGCAGTCCCCGGGGGGCAATGGGCAATCAGCCCCAGCATTTT.

This clonotype has a single count. The V gene is TRBV4-1, the J gene TRBJ2-1; D remains unclear. V was trimmed by 4 bases and J by 8 bases, leaving 18 bases between them. CDR1 is MGHRA and CDR2 is YSYEKL in the germline V gene. The CDR3 loop spans 15 amino acids. The CDR3 protein is CASSRTPGSSDEQFF. The CDR3 region has the DNA TGCGCCAGCAGCCGCACTCCCGGGTCGTCCGATGAGCAGTTCTTC.

This clonotype was seen ten or more times. The chain joins TRBV27 to TRBJ1-6; unclear D gene. Germline values: CDR1 MNHEY, CDR2 SMNVEV (reference sequence). This CDR3 has 15 amino acids. Trimming removed 5 bases at V and 8 bases at J, with 16 bases between. The CDR3 DNA sequence: TGTGCCAGCAGTCCACTCAGGAGCTGGGATTCACCCCTCCACTTT. This translates into CASSPLRSWDSPLHF.

This clonotype occurred many times. This rearrangement joins TRBV28 to TRBJ2-4, with a tentative D call TRBD2 (5 bases). V lost 5 bases and J 6 bases, leaving 14 bases between the germline ends. Germline CDR1 and CDR2: MDHEN and SYDVKM. The CDR3 consists of 14 residues. The CDR3 loop reads CASSPSGILNIQYF. For the CDR3, the DNA is TGTGCCAGCAGTCCTTCCGGGATATTAAACATTCAGTACTTC.

This clonotype was observed at least ten times. The J gene is TRBJ1-1, the V gene TRBV20-1, with 10 bases that match TRBD1. V shed 0 bases and J 0 bases; nucleotides not matched to a gene: 4. CDR1 is DFQATT and CDR2 is SNEGSKA in the germline V gene (reference sequence). The CDR3 is made up of 16 amino acids. The CDR3 DNA sequence: TGCAGTGCTAGAGATTGGGACAGGGGAATGAACACTGAAGCTTTCTTT. Translated: CSARDWDRGMNTEAFF.

This clonotype has a count of ten or more. The gene calls are TRBV28 and TRBJ2-2; 7 bases line up with TRBD2. J was trimmed by 8 bases and V by 3 bases; bases with no gene match: 18. CDR3 length equals 18 residues. Per germline, CDR1 MDHEN and CDR2 SYDVKM. The CDR3, as DNA: TGTGCCAGCAGTTTTCAGTCATTTACTAGCGTTATGACAGGGGAGCTGTTTTTT. Protein: CASSFQSFTSVMTGELFF.

This clonotype was recorded many times. The CDR3 loop reads CASSLASLANYGYTF. CDR3 bases: TGTGCCAGCAGCTTAGCAAGTTTAGCTAACTATGGCTACACCTTC. The chain has TRBV7-2 and TRBJ1-2; D not certain. V was clipped by 0 bases and J by 0 bases, with 8 bases between them. Germline lookup yields CDR1 SGHTA and CDR2 FQGNSA. There are 15 residues in the CDR3.

This clonotype was picked up a small number of times. The CDR3 sequence is CATSVPGRLLPGANVLTF. CDR3 DNA: TGTGCCACCAGCGTACCGGGACGACTCCTTCCTGGGGCCAACGTCCTGACTTTC. This chain uses TRBV15 with TRBJ2-6; TRBD1 or TRBD2 may be the D gene (5 bases each). Germline values: CDR1 LNHNV, CDR2 YYDKDF (reference sequence). The V gene lost 5 bases and the J gene lost 2 bases, with 19 bases spanning the gap. CDR3 length: 18 residues.

This clonotype was seen many times. This sequence joins TRBV29-1 and TRBJ2-4; weak D call: TRBD1 (5 bases). Germline assignment: CDR1 SQVTM and CDR2 ANQGSEA. With 6 bases removed from V and 6 bases from J, the gap between germline ends came to 18 bases. This CDR3 is built from 14 residues. The CDR3 loop is CSVGTAGFGNIQYF. The CDR3 DNA follows: TGCAGCGTAGGAACGGCAGGGTTCGGAAACATTCAGTACTTC.